Shown below are 26 T cell receptor beta chains from a single sample sequenced in a study of CD8 T cells in ankylosing spondylitis. In TCRdb, the 5' RACE reads were re-called with MiXCR into one record per CDR3 protein. The table lists fewer than 250,000 distinct CDR3 sequences, roughly a third of them singletons. Sequencing used blood, either unsorted or a sorted T cell fraction (not recorded which). The receptors were gathered from a male donor with ankylosing spondylitis or in good health (not recorded which).

This clonotype was observed a few times. The chain carries TRBV18 and TRBJ2-7; TRBD1 matches at 9 bases. The J segment lost 1 base and the V segment lost 0 bases, leaving 4 bases of the junction unmatched. The V gene's germline CDR1 is KGHSH and CDR2 LQKENI. The CDR3 length is 16 residues. CDR3 loop: CASSPPLGTGSYEQYF. The CDR3 bases are TGTGCCAGCTCACCACCGCTGGGGACAGGGTCCTACGAGCAGTACTTC.

There are a few counts of this clonotype. The rearrangement links TRBV25-1 to TRBJ1-6; 7 bases map to TRBD1. The CDR3 loop spans 13 amino acids. Germline CDR1 is MGHDK and CDR2 is SYGVNS. The V segment lost 3 bases and the J segment 14 bases; nucleotides outside the gene matches: 7. The CDR3 DNA follows: TGTGCCAGCAGTGACAGACAGGGTCTTGCCCTCCACTTT. It is translated as CASSDRQGLALHF.

V gene TRBV7-8 combines with J gene TRBJ2-3; possibly TRBD1 for D (6 bases). The V gene lost 1 base and the J gene lost 4 bases, with 12 bases spanning the gap. The germline gives CDR1 SGHVS, CDR2 FQNEAQ. The CDR3 spans 15 residues. This CDR3 is CASSLGVGAPDTQYF. The CDR3 DNA follows: TGTGCCAGCAGCTTAGGGGTGGGGGCCCCAGATACGCAGTATTTT.

This sequence joins TRBV6-1 and TRBJ1-2; D gene uncertain. The length of the CDR3 is 15 residues. V lost 0 bases to trimming and J lost 5 bases, with 13 bases between them. CDR1 and CDR2 (germline): MNHNS, SASEGT. CDR3 amino acids: CASSEAHWAEYGYTF. CDR3 bases: TGTGCCAGCAGTGAAGCGCACTGGGCGGAGTATGGCTACACCTTC.

The sample holds a few counts of this clonotype. The chain carries TRBV7-9 and TRBJ2-7; 8 nucleotides match TRBD2. V dropped 5 bases and J dropped 0; count of bases not matched to a gene: 6. Germline V CDR1 and CDR2: SEHNR, FQNEAQ (reference sequence). This CDR3 has 15 residues. This CDR3 reads CASSPVAGSSYEQYF. In DNA, the CDR3 is TGTGCCAGCAGCCCAGTAGCGGGGAGCTCCTACGAGCAGTACTTC.

This clonotype has just a few counts. The chain is built from TRBV20-1 and TRBJ1-5; 11 bases align to TRBD1. V lost 6 bases to trimming and J lost 7 bases; unmatched junction nucleotides: 11. This CDR3 has 15 residues. CDR1 DFQATT and CDR2 SNEGSKA come from the germline V gene (reference sequence). This CDR3 is CSALSGTGGAQPQHF. The CDR3 region has the DNA TGCAGTGCCCTATCCGGGACAGGGGGAGCCCAGCCCCAGCATTTT.

A few counts support this clonotype. The rearrangement uses TRBV10-3 and TRBJ2-5; 11 nucleotides line up with TRBD2. V shed 10 bases and J 4 bases; nucleotides not matched to a gene: 8. The CDR3 sequence is 14 residues long. Per germline, CDR1 ENHRY and CDR2 SYGVKD. The CDR3 coding sequence is TGTGCCACCAATAGCGGGGGGGCTGGAGAGACCCAGTACTTC. It is translated as CATNSGGAGETQYF.

This clonotype has a handful of counts. V and J are TRBV20-1 and TRBJ2-1; 7 bases map to TRBD2. Germline V gene sequence: CDR1 DFQATT, CDR2 SNEGSKA (reference sequence). V gave up 7 bases and J gave up 3 bases; unmatched junction bases: 9. This CDR3 region has 14 residues. CDR3 amino acids: CSDSGEGNYNEQFF. As DNA, the CDR3 is TGCAGTGACTCGGGGGAGGGGAACTACAATGAGCAGTTCTTC.

V gene TRBV5-6 combines with J gene TRBJ2-6; D remains unclear. Trimming took off 4 bases at V and 0 bases at J, with 8 bases between the two ends. CDR1 and CDR2 (germline): SGHDT, YYEEEE. CDR3 length: 15 amino acids. The CDR3 nucleotides are TGTGCCAGCAGCCACGGCAACTCTGGGGCCAACGTCCTGACTTTC. Protein: CASSHGNSGANVLTF.

The chain uses TRBV12-3 or TRBV12-4 and TRBJ1-1; 8 bases map to TRBD1. V lost 3 bases to trimming and J lost 11 bases; unmatched junction nucleotides: 2. The CDR3 totals 11 residues. CDR3 sequence reads: CASSFRDRAFF. The CDR3 nucleotides are TGTGCCAGCAGTTTCCGGGACAGGGCTTTCTTT.

The rearrangement joins TRBV5-1 to TRBJ2-5; 9 bases line up with TRBD2. V gave up 3 bases and J gave up 5 bases; unmatched junction bases: 11. This CDR3 is built from 16 residues. The germline CDR1 and CDR2 sequences are SGHRS and YFSETQ. The CDR3 DNA sequence: TGCGCCAGCAGCTGGACTCTAGCGGGGTCTTGGGAGACCCAGTACTTC. Translating gives CASSWTLAGSWETQYF.

The chain couples TRBV6-6 to TRBJ1-6, with unresolved D. The CDR3 is 11 residues long. V lost 4 bases to trimming and J lost 14 bases, with 9 bases between them. Germline CDR1 and CDR2: MNHNY and SVGAGI (reference sequence). CDR3: CASSWKRALHF. The DNA of the CDR3 is TGTGCCAGCAGTTGGAAAAGGGCCCTCCACTTT.

The rearrangement links TRBV12-3 or TRBV12-4 to TRBJ2-3; 11 bases fit TRBD2. The CDR3 covers 16 residues. The V gene end was trimmed by 5 bases and the J gene end by 2 bases; junction bases not matched to a gene: 6. The DNA of the CDR3 is TGTGCCAGCAGTCCCGCTAGCGGGGGGTTCACAGATACGCAGTATTTT. Its protein is CASSPASGGFTDTQYF.

This clonotype showed up just a few times. The chain combines TRBV7-2 with TRBJ2-7, with D unresolved. The germline V and J ends were trimmed by 5 bases and 2 bases, with 13 bases remaining between them. This CDR3 region has 14 residues. The V gene's germline CDR1 is SGHTA and CDR2 FQGNSA. CDR3 nucleotides: TGTGCCAGCAGCCCCCGCTCTCCACCCTACGAGCAGTACTTC. Protein product: CASSPRSPPYEQYF.

There are many counts of this clonotype. This sequence joins TRBV6-1 and TRBJ1-6; 7 nucleotides align to TRBD1. This CDR3 is 14 amino acids long. The germline gives CDR1 MNHNS, CDR2 SASEGT. V shed 6 bases, J shed 7 bases, and the junction held 6 bases outside the gene matches. For the CDR3, the DNA is TGTGCCAGCAGAGGAGGGGGCGGGAATTCACCCCTCCACTTT. Translation: CASRGGGGNSPLHF.

The CDR3 DNA reads as TGCGCCAGCAGCCCCGGGACAGGTTCCACTGAGCAGTTCTTC. Its translation is CASSPGTGSTEQFF. The chain combines TRBV4-1 with TRBJ2-1; 8 positions agree with TRBD1. Trimming cost V 4 bases and J 9 bases; bases outside gene matches: 8. Germline CDR1 reads MGHRA; CDR2 reads YSYEKL. The CDR3 sequence is 14 residues long.

This clonotype was picked up one time. The chain links TRBV20-1 to TRBJ2-7, with D possibly being TRBD1 (6 bases). The germline gives CDR1 DFQATT, CDR2 SNEGSKA (reference sequence). This CDR3 is 14 amino acids long. Trimming stripped 7 bases from V and 1 base from J, with 17 bases between. This CDR3 reads CSGQGSRGSYEQYF. DNA of the CDR3: TGCAGTGGTCAGGGGTCCAGGGGTTCCTACGAGCAGTACTTC.

This chain connects TRBV12-3 or TRBV12-4 to TRBJ2-1, with a possible D match to TRBD2 (5 bases). The CDR3 has 14 amino acids. The germline V and J ends were trimmed by 3 bases and 8 bases, with 14 bases remaining between them. The CDR3 reads CASSFLGYGDEQFF. The CDR3 nucleotides read TGTGCCAGCAGTTTTTTGGGCTACGGGGATGAGCAGTTCTTC.

This sequence joins TRBV7-9 and TRBJ1-5, with D possibly being TRBD1 (6 bases). The germline V and J ends were trimmed by 2 bases and 7 bases, with 9 bases remaining between them. This CDR3 has 13 residues. The germline V gene encodes CDR1 SEHNR and CDR2 FQNEAQ (reference sequence). The CDR3 spells CASSLRGGQPQHF. CDR3 DNA: TGTGCCAGCAGCTTAAGGGGGGGGCAGCCCCAGCATTTT.

This clonotype was detected many times. The J gene is TRBJ1-1, the V gene TRBV7-9, with D perhaps matching TRBD1 (5 bases). Germline CDR1 and CDR2: SEHNR and FQNEAQ (reference sequence). CDR3 size: 14 residues. V was trimmed by 4 bases and J by 2 bases, leaving 11 bases between them. CDR3 bases: TGTGCCAGCAGCTCGACAGCTTTAAACACTGAAGCTTTCTTT. It translates to CASSSTALNTEAFF. The full variable domain, its missing parts supplied by reference TRBV7-9 and TRBJ1-1, is DTGVSQNPRHKITKRGQNVTFRCDPISEHNRLYWYRQTLGQGPEFLTYFQNEAQLEKSRLLSDRFSAERPKGSFSTLEIQRTEQGDSAMYLCASSSTALNTEAFFGQGTRLTVV.

In this sample, this clonotype turned up many times. The chain carries TRBV7-2 and TRBJ2-1; D ambiguous. The V end lost 5 bases, the J end lost 3 bases, and 5 bases lay between the germline ends. CDR3 size: 12 residues. CDR1 is SGHTA and CDR2 is FQGNSA in the germline V gene. In DNA form, the CDR3 reads TGTGCCAGCAGCCTGAACTACAATGAGCAGTTCTTC. Protein: CASSLNYNEQFF.

This clonotype was counted a few times. This chain connects TRBV20-1 to TRBJ1-1; D perhaps matches TRBD1 (5 bases). The CDR3 has 13 amino acids. Germline V gives CDR1 DFQATT, CDR2 SNEGSKA (reference sequence). V lost 1 base and J lost 5, with 11 bases in between. The CDR3 nucleotides are TGCAGTGCTAGAGTTCAGGGATGGACTGAAGCTTTCTTT. Translation gives CSARVQGWTEAFF.

The rearrangement joins TRBV20-1 to TRBJ2-7; 12 nucleotides agree with TRBD1. Germline CDR1 and CDR2: DFQATT and SNEGSKA (reference sequence). Trimming took 6 bases from V and 6 from J; bases not matched to a gene: 9. The CDR3 spans 14 residues. CDR3 nucleotide sequence: TGCAGTGCCGCCCAAGGGACAGGGGGCGTCGAGCAGTACTTC. It is translated as CSAAQGTGGVEQYF.

The rearrangement uses TRBV5-1 and TRBJ1-4; a weak D match, TRBD1 (6 bases). Trimming stripped 0 bases from V and 4 bases from J, with 10 bases between. CDR1 is SGHRS and CDR2 is YFSETQ in the germline V gene. The CDR3 sequence is 15 residues long. DNA of the CDR3: TGCGCCAGCAGCTTGGAGGGACAAATTAATGAAAAACTGTTTTTT. Residues: CASSLEGQINEKLFF.

The V call is TRBV20-1, the J call TRBJ2-3; 12 bases align to TRBD2. The CDR3 has 14 residues. The trim removed 6 bases at V and 2 bases at J, leaving 3 bases unmatched. The germline V gene encodes CDR1 DFQATT and CDR2 SNEGSKA (reference sequence). The CDR3 DNA sequence: TGCAGTGCCCGGACTAGCGGGATCACAGATACGCAGTATTTT. Translating it yields CSARTSGITDTQYF.

This sequence joins TRBV3-1 and TRBJ2-1; D not certain. There are 13 residues in the CDR3. The germline V and J ends were trimmed by 3 bases and 3 bases, with 6 bases remaining between them. Germline lookup yields CDR1 LGHDT and CDR2 YNNKEL (reference sequence). The CDR3 loop reads CASSHMVYNEQFF. CDR3 DNA: TGTGCCAGCAGCCATATGGTCTACAATGAGCAGTTCTTC.